One and the same sample provided the 21 T cell receptor beta chains below, sequenced in a study of cytomegalovirus exposure and HLA in healthy donors. 60 Vbeta and 13 Jbeta primers were used in PCR. TCRdb's table, derived via immunoSEQ multiplex PCR, lists solely in-frame clones and lacks some. This sample yields roughly 180,000 clones, of which around 74% are seen a single time; about 2.7% belongs to the top ten. Source material: PBMCs. The origin of the receptors is a male donor in good health and CMV-seronegative.

Only a few counts were recorded for this clone. The chain joins TRBV11-2 to TRBJ2-7; D is uncertain. This CDR3 comprises 14 residues. CDR1 SGHAT and CDR2 FQNNGV come from the germline V gene. V was shortened by 2 bases and J by 4 bases, with 12 bases between the two germline ends. The CDR3 DNA is TGTGCCAGCAGCTTAACCCCGACTTTATACGAGCAGTACTTC. It codes for CASSLTPTLYEQYF.

There are a few counts of this clone. The V and J genes are TRBV19 and TRBJ1-4, with a possible D match to TRBD1 (5 bases). The CDR3 has 14 residues. Germline CDR1 reads LNHDA; CDR2 reads SQIVND (reference sequence). Trimming shortened V by 10 bases and J by 8 bases, and 20 bases separated the two germline ends. The CDR3 DNA follows: TGTGCCACCCGGCGGGGCAGTCTTCAAGAAAAACTGTTTTTT. Protein product: CATRRGSLQEKLFF.

This chain joins TRBV9 and TRBJ2-4, with TRBD2 matching over 7 bases. The CDR3 spans 13 residues. Trimming removed 4 bases from V and 7 bases from J; junction bases left unmatched: 5. CDR1 is SGDLS, CDR2 YYNGEE, per germline. CDR3 DNA sequence: TGTGCCAGCAGCTTCCCCGGGGGGAACATTCAGTACTTC. Translating gives CASSFPGGNIQYF.

The chain links TRBV9 to TRBJ2-5, with 10 nucleotides matching TRBD1. J was trimmed by 6 bases and V by 4 bases; bases with no gene match: 3. Germline values: CDR1 SGDLS, CDR2 YYNGEE. The CDR3 has 13 amino acids. CDR3 bases: TGTGCCAGCAGCAGGACAGGGGGAAAGACCCAGTACTTC. Residues: CASSRTGGKTQYF.

The chain employs TRBV28 and TRBJ1-5; D not certain. Trimming stripped 6 bases from V and 5 bases from J, with 23 bases between. Germline values: CDR1 MDHEN, CDR2 SYDVKM. This CDR3 region has 17 residues. CDR3 in amino acids: CASRGGSAGEKYQPQHF. DNA for the CDR3: TGTGCCAGCAGGGGAGGGAGCGCGGGAGAGAAATATCAGCCCCAGCATTTT.

V usage is TRBV7-2 and J usage is TRBJ1-2, with 10 bases identical to TRBD1. V was clipped by 5 bases and J by 2 bases; unmatched bases: 5. The germline V gene encodes CDR1 SGHTA and CDR2 FQGNSA. The CDR3 length is 15 residues. The CDR3 region has the DNA TGTGCCAGCAGCCAAAGGACAGGGGGGAACTATGGCTACACCTTC. Protein product: CASSQRTGGNYGYTF.

The V gene is TRBV7-2, the J gene TRBJ2-5, with a possible D match to TRBD2 (6 bases). The CDR3 is 16 residues long. Trimming cost V 1 base and J 4 bases, with 16 bases left between them. Germline V gene sequence: CDR1 SGHTA, CDR2 FQGNSA. The CDR3 loop is CASSLGFSGDGETQYF. CDR3 coding DNA: TGTGCCAGCAGCTTAGGCTTCTCGGGGGACGGAGAGACCCAGTACTTC.

This clone came up a few times. The V call is TRBV6-4, the J call TRBJ2-1; D gene unclear. The CDR3 extends over 13 amino acids. The V end was cut by 0 bases, the J end by 5 bases, with 5 bases between. CDR1 is MRHNA, CDR2 SNTAGT, per germline. This CDR3 is CASSDSENNEQFF. For the CDR3, the DNA is TGTGCCAGCAGTGACTCAGAGAACAATGAGCAGTTCTTC.

About this clone itself: Other nucleotide sequences from this sample produce the same CDR3. The V call is TRBV6-4, the J call TRBJ1-1, with a possible D match to TRBD1 (6 bases). The V and J ends lost 4 bases and 1 base respectively, with 10 bases between them. CDR1 is MRHNA and CDR2 is SNTAGT in the germline V gene. The CDR3 runs to 14 residues. The CDR3 region is CASSATQGNTEAFF. DNA of the CDR3: TGTGCCAGCAGTGCCACACAGGGGAACACTGAAGCTTTCTTT.

The CDR3: CASSLTRGQSSYNEQFF. In DNA form, the CDR3 reads TGCGCCAGCAGCCTCACTCGGGGACAGAGCTCCTACAATGAGCAGTTCTTC. V and J are TRBV4-1 and TRBJ2-1; TRBD1 matches at 7 bases. From germline, CDR1 is MGHRA and CDR2 YSYEKL. This CDR3 has 17 residues. V shed 4 bases, J shed 0 bases, and the junction held 9 bases outside the gene matches.

This clone was counted between two and nine times. The limits of the CDR3 on the DNA are not certain, so only TCRdb's listed CDR3 is given. J is TRBJ2-7 and V is TRBV28; TRBD2 is the table's D call and was not checked against the DNA. Germline V gene data show CDR1 as MDHEN and CDR2 as SYDVKM. The CDR3 comprises 13 residues, both ends counted. Here the CDR3 reads CASSTSGWPEQYF.

The J gene is TRBJ2-2, the V gene TRBV15; 14 bases agree with TRBD2. The CDR3 sequence is 17 residues long. The V and J ends lost 5 bases and 7 bases, in that order; junction bases with no gene match: 9. The germline V gene encodes CDR1 LNHNV and CDR2 YYDKDF (reference sequence). The CDR3 is CATSPGPGLAGDGELFF. CDR3 nucleotide sequence: TGTGCCACCAGCCCAGGACCGGGACTAGCGGGAGACGGGGAGCTGTTTTTT.

This clone was seen just once. The V gene is TRBV7-3, the J gene TRBJ2-1, with 9 bases fitting TRBD1. Per the germline V gene, CDR1 is SGHTA and CDR2 is FQGTGA. The ends lost 5 bases at V and 6 bases at J; junction bases unmatched: 5. The CDR3 covers 14 residues. CDR3 protein: CASSILTGGNEQFF. In nucleotides, the CDR3 is TGTGCCAGCAGCATTCTGACAGGGGGCAATGAGCAGTTCTTC.

The chain carries TRBV6-5 and TRBJ2-3; D unclear. Germline CDR1 MNHEY, CDR2 SVGAGI. The CDR3 consists of 13 residues. V was cut by 0 bases and J by 8 bases, with 9 bases left in between. The CDR3 nucleotides read TGTGCCAGCAGTTACTCGCCCTCGGGTACGCAGTATTTT. Protein: CASSYSPSGTQYF.

This sequence joins TRBV28 and TRBJ1-1; D unresolved. This CDR3 is built from 13 residues. Deletions cut 9 bases from V and 4 bases from J, with 15 bases between. CDR1 is MDHEN, CDR2 SYDVKM, per germline. The DNA for the CDR3 is TGTGCCAGAATGAAAACAGCCAGCACTGAAGCTTTCTTT. Its translation is CARMKTASTEAFF.

The V and J genes are TRBV9 and TRBJ2-5; tentative D call: TRBD1 (6 bases). Trimming took off 1 base at V and 2 bases at J, with 12 bases between the two ends. Germline lookup yields CDR1 SGDLS and CDR2 YYNGEE. The CDR3 loop spans 15 amino acids. This CDR3 is CASSVLGGLQETQYF. The CDR3 coding sequence is TGTGCCAGCAGCGTACTAGGGGGTCTGCAAGAGACCCAGTACTTC. The full variable domain, rest sourced from reference TRBV9 and TRBJ2-5, is DSGVTQTPKHLITATGQRVTLRCSPRSGDLSVYWYQQSLDQGLQFLIQYYNGEERAKGNILERFSAQQFPDLHSELNLSSLELGDSALYFCASSVLGGLQETQYFGPGTRLLVL.

The V and J genes are TRBV6-5 and TRBJ2-1; 14 nucleotides agree with TRBD2. This CDR3 contains 16 residues. CDR1 and CDR2 from the germline V gene are MNHEY and SVGAGI. The V segment lost 2 bases and the J segment 6 bases; nucleotides outside the gene matches: 3. CDR3 in amino acids: CASSYDGTSGSNEQFF. As DNA, the CDR3 is TGTGCCAGCAGTTACGATGGGACTAGCGGGAGCAATGAGCAGTTCTTC.

The chain joins TRBV6-1 to TRBJ2-1; possible D gene TRBD2, 6 bases. The CDR3 spans 15 residues. The V gene's germline CDR1 is MNHNS and CDR2 SASEGT. V was cut by 6 bases and J by 6 bases, with 18 bases left in between. The CDR3 DNA sequence: TGTGCCAGCAGCCAGCGTAGACTAGGGGTCAATGAGCAGTTCTTC. Translated: CASSQRRLGVNEQFF.

This rearrangement joins TRBV29-1 to TRBJ1-2, with 10 bases aligning to TRBD1. Unmatched junction bases numbered 5, after V lost 6 bases and J lost 10 bases. This CDR3 has 11 residues. The germline V gene has CDR1 SQVTM and CDR2 ANQGSEA. The CDR3 region is CSVRQGADYTF. In DNA form, the CDR3 reads TGCAGCGTCAGACAGGGGGCAGACTACACCTTC.

V gene TRBV13 combines with J gene TRBJ2-7; possible D gene TRBD2, 6 bases. This CDR3 contains 16 residues. V lost 2 bases and J lost 2, with 16 bases in between. Germline V gives CDR1 PRHDT, CDR2 FYEKMQ (reference sequence). The CDR3 DNA reads as TGTGCCAGCAGCTTAAGAGGAGGGCTATTTGCCTACGAGCAGTACTTC. Its protein is CASSLRGGLFAYEQYF.

This clone has only a few counts. The chain has TRBV6-4 and TRBJ2-2; a weak D match, TRBD1 (6 bases). Trimming removed 6 bases at V and 7 bases at J, with 15 bases between. The CDR3 is 14 residues long. Germline V CDR1 and CDR2: MRHNA, SNTAGT. CDR3 in amino acids: CASRTQGGGGELFF. Written as DNA, the CDR3 is TGTGCCAGCAGAACACAGGGCGGCGGCGGGGAGCTGTTTTTT.